The next 18 T cell receptor beta chains were all read from a single sample in a study of beta chain features in type 1 diabetes. General study findings and limits: All four CD4+ subsets from Type 1 diabetes patients carried moderately but significantly shorter TCRB CDR3s.

Their recognized antigens are unknown. Expressed TCRB transcripts were sequenced after all isolated RNA was converted to cDNA. The table came from immunoSEQ multiplex PCR; TCRdb's copy has only in-frame clones and leaves some out. The table records around 46,000 clones, roughly 47% of them present only once. The sequencing sample was made of stem cell memory CD4+ T cells from blood. Source of these receptors: a man aged 25 to 45 with type 1 diabetes.

This clone appeared a few times. The V gene is TRBV28, the J gene TRBJ2-1, with TRBD2 identical over 10 bases. The CDR3 loop spans 17 amino acids. The germline gives CDR1 MDHEN, CDR2 SYDVKM. V lost 6 bases to trimming and J lost 0 bases; unmatched junction nucleotides: 8. CDR3 DNA sequence: TGTGCCAGCAGGCGTGGACTAGCGGTAACCTCCTACAATGAGCAGTTCTTC. Translation: CASRRGLAVTSYNEQFF.

This chain connects TRBV11-2 to TRBJ2-7; 8 bases are shared with TRBD2. CDR1 is SGHAT, CDR2 FQNNGV, per germline. CDR3 length: 15 amino acids. V gave up 5 bases and J gave up 4 bases; unmatched junction bases: 10. CDR3 protein: CASSPPGTRAYEQYF. In nucleotides, the CDR3 is TGTGCCAGCAGCCCGCCCGGGACTAGGGCTTACGAGCAGTACTTC. Looking up the rest from reference TRBV11-2 and TRBJ2-7 gives the full variable domain: EAGVAQSPRYKIIEKRQSVAFWCNPISGHATLYWYQQILGQGPKLLIQFQNNGVVDDSQLPKDRFSAERLKGVDSTLKIQPAKLEDSAVYLCASSPPGTRAYEQYFGPGTRLTVT.

The genes are TRBV9 and TRBJ2-1; perhaps TRBD2 as D (6 bases). CDR3 length equals 16 residues. The ends were cut back, 0 bases at V and 4 bases at J, with 14 bases in the middle. CDR1 SGDLS and CDR2 YYNGEE come from the germline V gene. Written as DNA, the CDR3 is TGTGCCAGCAGCGTAGGTCCGGGAGCAGGATACAATGAGCAGTTCTTC. Its translation: CASSVGPGAGYNEQFF.

This clone was seen a few times. V is TRBV6-1 and J is TRBJ2-1, with D unresolved. Trimming left V 8 bases short and J 0 bases short, with 14 bases between. The CDR3 extends over 15 amino acids. Germline CDR1 and CDR2: MNHNS and SASEGT. CDR3 coding DNA: TGTGCCAGCGAAATGGGCACGAGCTCCTACAATGAGCAGTTCTTC. This encodes CASEMGTSSYNEQFF.

The gene calls are TRBV7-9 and TRBJ1-3; D not resolved. Germline CDR1 is SEHNR and CDR2 is FQNEAQ (reference sequence). This CDR3 region has 14 residues. Trimming removed 8 bases from V and 0 bases from J, with 11 bases in between. The CDR3, as DNA: TGTGCCAGCTACGATCGTAGCTCTGGAAACACCATATATTTT. Its protein product is CASYDRSSGNTIYF.

The chain links TRBV10-3 to TRBJ2-5, with D perhaps TRBD1 (5 bases). CDR3 length: 11 amino acids. CDR1 ENHRY and CDR2 SYGVKD come from the germline V gene. Deletions cut 5 bases from V and 5 bases from J, with 6 bases between. The CDR3 DNA reads TGTGCCATCAGTTCAGGGGAGACCCAGTACTTC. Encoded protein: CAISSGETQYF.

The genes are TRBV5-1 and TRBJ2-1; D remains ambiguous. The CDR3 spans 13 residues. Trimming cost V 4 bases and J 9 bases, with 14 bases left between them. Germline V lookup: CDR1 SGHRS, CDR2 YFSETQ. CDR3 DNA: TGCGCCAGCAGCCCTTCGTCCGAGGTTGAGCAGTTCTTC. This encodes CASSPSSEVEQFF.

This clone was counted only a few times. The V and J genes are TRBV7-8 and TRBJ2-5, with 7 nucleotides matching TRBD2. Germline CDR1 and CDR2: SGHVS and FQNEAQ. The CDR3 loop spans 15 amino acids. V lost 4 bases to trimming and J lost 5 bases; unmatched junction nucleotides: 10. The CDR3 here is CASSYRTRGTETQYF. CDR3 in DNA: TGTGCCAGCAGCTACCGGACTAGAGGAACGGAGACCCAGTACTTC.

This clone was counted between two and nine times. The chain carries TRBV28 and TRBJ2-3; D possibly corresponds to TRBD2 (5 bases). The ends were cut back, 3 bases at V and 5 bases at J, with 9 bases in the middle. Germline loops: CDR1 MDHEN, CDR2 SYDVKM. The CDR3 runs 13 residues. Here the CDR3 reads CASSLGSVDTQYF. The CDR3 DNA is TGTGCCAGCAGTTTGGGGAGCGTAGATACGCAGTATTTT.

This clone was counted only a few times. The chain employs TRBV18 and TRBJ2-7; TRBD2 matches 8 bases. The germline gives CDR1 KGHSH, CDR2 LQKENI. The CDR3 extends over 13 amino acids. V was pared by 6 bases and J by 6 bases, with 7 bases of the junction left unmatched. The CDR3 sequence is CASSSTSVREQYF. In DNA form, the CDR3 reads TGTGCCAGCTCGTCGACTAGCGTCCGCGAGCAGTACTTC.

The CDR3: CASSPRPGYSGANVLTF. The CDR3 bases are TGTGCCAGCTCACCACGACCAGGTTACTCTGGGGCCAACGTCCTGACTTTC. This chain uses TRBV18 with TRBJ2-6; the D is unclear. V was cut by 1 base and J by 0 bases, with 10 bases left in between. Germline V gives CDR1 KGHSH, CDR2 LQKENI. This CDR3 has 17 residues.

This clone has only a few counts. The chain recombines TRBV5-1 with TRBJ2-7; 10 nucleotides match TRBD2. J gave up 9 bases and V 4 bases, and 13 bases lay outside the gene matches. The CDR3 consists of 15 residues. CDR1 and CDR2 from the germline V gene are SGHRS and YFSETQ. CDR3 region: CASSPPLAGEYRQYF. For the CDR3, the DNA is TGCGCCAGCAGCCCGCCCCTAGCGGGAGAGTATCGGCAGTACTTC.

The chain links TRBV5-1 to TRBJ2-7; TRBD2 matches at 9 bases. CDR3 length: 16 residues. V lost 2 bases, J lost 4 bases, and 10 bases stayed unmatched. CDR1 SGHRS and CDR2 YFSETQ come from the germline V gene. CDR3 protein: CASSFSPGLAGYEQYF. CDR3 DNA: TGCGCCAGCAGCTTTTCCCCCGGGCTAGCGGGGTACGAGCAGTACTTC.

This clone was seen a handful of times. The chain has TRBV2 and TRBJ2-3, with a weak D call TRBD2 (6 bases). The CDR3 contains 17 residues. The germline V and J ends were trimmed by 4 bases and 2 bases, with 19 bases remaining between them. CDR1 is SNHLY, CDR2 FYNNEI, per germline. DNA for the CDR3: TGTGCCAGCAGTGGACTTAGAGGTTGGGGGGACACAGATACGCAGTATTTT. Its protein product is CASSGLRGWGDTDTQYF.

The chain joins TRBV7-5 to TRBJ1-1; the D segment call TRBD1 is taken from the table without a DNA check. TRBV7-5 counts as a pseudogene. The CDR3 has 15 amino acids. The CDR3 coding sequence is TGTGCCAGAAGCTTATTCGACAGGCGCTTCACTGAAGCTTTCTTT. It encodes CARSLFDRRFTEAFF.

This clone came up a few times. V usage is TRBV5-1 and J usage is TRBJ2-1; weak D call: TRBD2 (5 bases). Trimming shortened V by 1 base and J by 8 bases, and 13 bases separated the two germline ends. Germline values: CDR1 SGHRS, CDR2 YFSETQ. The CDR3 contains 14 residues. CDR3 amino acids: CASSLRAGGDEQFF. The CDR3, as DNA: TGCGCCAGCAGCTTGAGGGCCGGAGGAGATGAGCAGTTCTTC. The whole variable domain, filled in from reference TRBV5-1 and TRBJ2-1, reads KAGVTQTPRYLIKTRGQQVTLSCSPISGHRSVSWYQQTPGQGLQFLFEYFSETQRNKGNFPGRFSGRQFSNSRSEMNVSTLELGDSALYLCASSLRAGGDEQFFGPGTRLTVL.

This sequence joins TRBV6-5 and TRBJ2-2; D is perhaps TRBD2 (6 bases). Trimming took 7 bases from V and 2 from J, leaving 14 bases between them. Germline loops: CDR1 MNHEY, CDR2 SVGAGI. CDR3 length: 15 residues. Here the CDR3 reads CASTILAVNTGELFF. The DNA for the CDR3 is TGTGCCAGCACAATCTTAGCGGTTAACACCGGGGAGCTGTTTTTT.

This clone was detected only a few times. This chain joins TRBV5-1 and TRBJ2-2; weak D call: TRBD2 (6 bases). Germline CDR1 is SGHRS and CDR2 is YFSETQ. The CDR3 runs 15 residues. With 4 bases removed from V and 0 bases from J, the gap between germline ends came to 10 bases. CDR3: CASSKGLPNTGELFF. The CDR3 DNA reads as TGCGCCAGCAGCAAGGGACTCCCGAACACCGGGGAGCTGTTTTTT. Combining the CDR3 with reference TRBV5-1 and TRBJ2-2 gives the whole variable domain KAGVTQTPRYLIKTRGQQVTLSCSPISGHRSVSWYQQTPGQGLQFLFEYFSETQRNKGNFPGRFSGRQFSNSRSEMNVSTLELGDSALYLCASSKGLPNTGELFFGEGSRLTVL.